Below are 5 T cell receptor beta chains sequenced from a single sample in a study of blood T cells in healthy people across ages. Primers used in a second PCR of about 6 to 11 cycles were a sample-barcoded 5' primer and a J-beta primer mix. TCRdb recomputed calls from the 5' RACE reads with MiXCR, one row per CDR3 protein. Among hundreds of thousands of distinct CDR3 sequences, more than 40% were seen once, and the ten largest hold 30% to 35%. Sequencing was carried out using blood. The receptors here all came from a woman aged 55-69 years in good health.

This clonotype was counted at least ten times. V usage is TRBV29-1 and J usage is TRBJ2-5; 8 bases fit TRBD1. V trimming: 3 bases; J trimming: 5 bases; junction bases outside the gene matches: 5. Germline V lookup: CDR1 SQVTM, CDR2 ANQGSEA. This CDR3 is 13 amino acids long. The CDR3: CSVDQGALETQYF. CDR3 bases: TGCAGCGTTGATCAGGGGGCTTTGGAGACCCAGTACTTC.

The chain is built from TRBV2 and TRBJ1-2; TRBD1 might be the D (5 bases). Germline-derived CDR1 and CDR2 are SNHLY and FYNNEI. CDR3 length: 13 residues. Trimming removed 7 bases from V and 4 bases from J, with 13 bases in between. CDR3 region: CASNGRGSYGYTF. The CDR3 DNA sequence: TGTGCCAGCAACGGGAGGGGCTCCTATGGCTACACCTTC. Full variable domain (remainder filled in from reference TRBV2 and TRBJ1-2): EPEVTQTPSHQVTQMGQEVILRCVPISNHLYFYWYRQILGQKVEFLVSFYNNEISEKSEIFDDQFSVERPDGSNFTLKIRSTKLEDSAMYFCASNGRGSYGYTFGSGTRLTVV.

The V gene is TRBV27, the J gene TRBJ2-3; a possible D gene is TRBD2 (5 bases). Germline CDR1 and CDR2: MNHEY and SMNVEV (reference sequence). The V end was cut by 5 bases, the J end by 7 bases, with 19 bases between. This CDR3 region has 15 residues. CDR3 residues: CASSPRPGFGNTQYF. The CDR3 DNA reads TGTGCCAGCAGTCCACGACCAGGATTCGGGAATACGCAGTATTTT.

This clonotype has just a few counts. The chain joins TRBV6-2 or TRBV6-3 to TRBJ2-3; D is ambiguous. Trimming cost V 6 bases and J 13 bases, with 17 bases left between them. Germline values: CDR1 MNHEY, CDR2 SVGEGT. This CDR3 has 12 amino acids. CDR3 region: CASSHLPPWEYF. For the CDR3, the DNA is TGTGCCAGCAGCCATTTGCCTCCATGGGAGTATTTT.

This clonotype was found many times. A much larger clone lies one base from this, so it may be a read error. V usage is TRBV9 and J usage is TRBJ2-7; TRBD2 matches at 10 bases. Germline V gene lookup returns CDR1 SGDLS and CDR2 YYNGEE. The CDR3 totals 15 residues. Trimming at V came to 4 bases and at J to 5 bases, leaving 9 bases not matched to a gene. The DNA for the CDR3 is TGTGCCAGCAGCCCCGACAAAGCGGGAGGGGACGAGCAGTACTTC. It specifies CASSPDKAGGDEQYF. The whole variable domain, filled in from reference TRBV9 and TRBJ2-7, reads DSGVTQTPKHLITATGQRVTLRCSPRSGDLSVYWYQQSLDQGLQFLIQYYNGEERAKGNILERFSAQQFPDLHSELNLSSLELGDSALYFCASSPDKAGGDEQYFGPGTRLTVT.